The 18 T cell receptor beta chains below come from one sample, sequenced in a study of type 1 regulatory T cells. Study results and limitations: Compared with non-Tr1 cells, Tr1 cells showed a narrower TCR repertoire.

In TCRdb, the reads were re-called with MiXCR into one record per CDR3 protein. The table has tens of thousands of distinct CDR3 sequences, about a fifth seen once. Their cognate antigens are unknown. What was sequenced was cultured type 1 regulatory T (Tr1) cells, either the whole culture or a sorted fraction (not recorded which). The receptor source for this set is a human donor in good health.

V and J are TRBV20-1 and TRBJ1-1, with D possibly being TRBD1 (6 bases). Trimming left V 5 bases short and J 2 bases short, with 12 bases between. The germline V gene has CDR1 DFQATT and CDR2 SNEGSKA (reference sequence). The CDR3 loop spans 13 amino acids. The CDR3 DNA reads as TGCAGTGCTTCTTGGACAGCAAACACTGAAGCTTTCTTT. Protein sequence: CSASWTANTEAFF.

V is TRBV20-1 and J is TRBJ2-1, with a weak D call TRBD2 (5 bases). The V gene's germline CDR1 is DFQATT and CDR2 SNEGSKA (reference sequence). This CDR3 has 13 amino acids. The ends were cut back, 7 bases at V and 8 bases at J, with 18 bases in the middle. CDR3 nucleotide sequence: TGCAGTGTTCCGCGGCAGGAGGTCGATGAGCAGTTCTTC. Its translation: CSVPRQEVDEQFF.

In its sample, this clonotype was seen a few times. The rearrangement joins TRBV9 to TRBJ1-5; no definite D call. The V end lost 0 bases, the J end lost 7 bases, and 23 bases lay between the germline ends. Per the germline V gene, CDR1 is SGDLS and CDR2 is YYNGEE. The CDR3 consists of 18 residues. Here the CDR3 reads CASSVDKRGVGFRQPQHF. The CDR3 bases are TGTGCCAGCAGCGTAGATAAGCGAGGTGTGGGATTCAGGCAGCCCCAGCATTTT.

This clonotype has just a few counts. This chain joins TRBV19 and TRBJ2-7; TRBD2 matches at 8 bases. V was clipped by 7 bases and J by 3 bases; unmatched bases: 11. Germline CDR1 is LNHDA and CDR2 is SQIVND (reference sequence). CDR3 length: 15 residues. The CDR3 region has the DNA TGTGCCAGTACTTCGACCCGCGGGAGGCACTACGAGCAGTACTTC. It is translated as CASTSTRGRHYEQYF.

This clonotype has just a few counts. This CDR3 is CASSSPLAYYGYTF. CDR3 DNA: TGTGCCAGCAGTTCCCCCCTTGCTTACTATGGCTACACCTTC. This chain uses TRBV12-3 or TRBV12-4 with TRBJ1-2; no reliable D call. V lost 4 bases and J lost 3, with 12 bases in between. CDR3 size: 14 residues.

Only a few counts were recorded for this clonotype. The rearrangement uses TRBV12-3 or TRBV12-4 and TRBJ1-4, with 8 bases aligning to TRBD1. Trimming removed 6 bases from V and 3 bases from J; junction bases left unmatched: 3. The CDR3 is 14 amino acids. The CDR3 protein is CASRQTGANEKLFF. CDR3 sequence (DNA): TGTGCCAGCAGACAGACAGGGGCTAATGAAAAACTGTTTTTT.

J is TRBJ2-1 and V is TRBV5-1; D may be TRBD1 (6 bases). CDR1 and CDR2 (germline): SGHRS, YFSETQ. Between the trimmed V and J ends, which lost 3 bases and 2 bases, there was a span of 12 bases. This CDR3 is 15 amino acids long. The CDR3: CASSSAGVTYNEQFF. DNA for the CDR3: TGCGCCAGCAGCTCAGCAGGGGTGACCTACAATGAGCAGTTCTTC. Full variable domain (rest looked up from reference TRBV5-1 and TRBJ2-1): KAGVTQTPRYLIKTRGQQVTLSCSPISGHRSVSWYQQTPGQGLQFLFEYFSETQRNKGNFPGRFSGRQFSNSRSEMNVSTLELGDSALYLCASSSAGVTYNEQFFGPGTRLTVL.

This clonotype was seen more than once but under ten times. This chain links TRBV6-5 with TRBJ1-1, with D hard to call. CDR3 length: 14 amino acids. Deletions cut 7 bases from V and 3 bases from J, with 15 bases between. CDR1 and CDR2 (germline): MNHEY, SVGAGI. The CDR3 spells CASTLGARDTEAFF. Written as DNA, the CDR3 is TGTGCCAGCACCTTGGGAGCGCGAGACACTGAAGCTTTCTTT.

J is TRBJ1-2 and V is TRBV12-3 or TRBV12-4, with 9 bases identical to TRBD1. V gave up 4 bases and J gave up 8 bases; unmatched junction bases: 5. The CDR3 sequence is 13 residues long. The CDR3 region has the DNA TGTGCCAGCAGTTGGGGACAGGGAGTGGGCTACACCTTC. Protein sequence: CASSWGQGVGYTF.

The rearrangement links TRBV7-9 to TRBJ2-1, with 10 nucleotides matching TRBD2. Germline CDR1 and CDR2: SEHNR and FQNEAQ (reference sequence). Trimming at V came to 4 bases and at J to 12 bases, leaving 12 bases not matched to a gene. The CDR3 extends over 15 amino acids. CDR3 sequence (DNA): TGTGCCAGCAGCTCGGAAGCGGGAGGGGGCTTATGGCAGTTCTTC. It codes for CASSSEAGGGLWQFF.

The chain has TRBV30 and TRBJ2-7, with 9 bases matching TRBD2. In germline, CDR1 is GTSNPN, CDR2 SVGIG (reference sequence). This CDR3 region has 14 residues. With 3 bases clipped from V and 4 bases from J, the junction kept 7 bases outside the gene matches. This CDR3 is CAWSPREGRYEQYF. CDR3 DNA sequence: TGTGCCTGGAGCCCGCGGGAGGGCCGTTACGAGCAGTACTTC.

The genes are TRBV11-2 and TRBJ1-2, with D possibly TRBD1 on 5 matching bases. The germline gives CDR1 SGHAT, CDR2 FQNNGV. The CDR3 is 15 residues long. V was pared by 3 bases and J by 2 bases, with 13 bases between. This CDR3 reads CASSLTRGLNYGYTF. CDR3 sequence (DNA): TGTGCCAGCAGCTTGACAAGGGGTCTGAACTATGGCTACACCTTC.

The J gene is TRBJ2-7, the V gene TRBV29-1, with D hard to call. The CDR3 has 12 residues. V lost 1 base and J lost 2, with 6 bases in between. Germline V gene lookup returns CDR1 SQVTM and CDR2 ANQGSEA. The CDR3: CSVEGQTYEQYF. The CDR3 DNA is TGCAGCGTTGAAGGGCAGACCTACGAGCAGTACTTC.

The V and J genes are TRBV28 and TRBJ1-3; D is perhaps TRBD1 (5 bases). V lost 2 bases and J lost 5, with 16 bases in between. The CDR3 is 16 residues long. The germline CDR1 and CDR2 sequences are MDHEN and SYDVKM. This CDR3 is CASSLTDLAGRNTIYF. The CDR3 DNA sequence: TGTGCCAGCAGTTTAACGGATTTAGCGGGGCGAAACACCATATATTTT.

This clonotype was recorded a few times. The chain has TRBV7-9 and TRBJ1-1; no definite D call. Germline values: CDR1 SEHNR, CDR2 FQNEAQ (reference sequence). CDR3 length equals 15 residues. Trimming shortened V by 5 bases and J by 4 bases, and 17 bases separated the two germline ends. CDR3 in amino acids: CASSRLKLAGTEAFF. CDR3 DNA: TGTGCCAGCAGCCGCCTGAAGCTCGCAGGCACTGAAGCTTTCTTT.

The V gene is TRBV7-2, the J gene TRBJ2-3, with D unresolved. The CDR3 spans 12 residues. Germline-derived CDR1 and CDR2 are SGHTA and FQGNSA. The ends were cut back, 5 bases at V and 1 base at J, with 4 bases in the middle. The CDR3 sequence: CASSERTDTQYF. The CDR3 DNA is TGTGCCAGCAGCGAACGCACAGATACGCAGTATTTT.

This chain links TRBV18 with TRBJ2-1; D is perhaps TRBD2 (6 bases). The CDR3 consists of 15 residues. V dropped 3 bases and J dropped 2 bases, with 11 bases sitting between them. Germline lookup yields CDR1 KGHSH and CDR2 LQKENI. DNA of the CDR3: TGTGCCAGCTCACCTTCCAGCGGGCCCTACAATGAGCAGTTCTTC. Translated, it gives CASSPSSGPYNEQFF.

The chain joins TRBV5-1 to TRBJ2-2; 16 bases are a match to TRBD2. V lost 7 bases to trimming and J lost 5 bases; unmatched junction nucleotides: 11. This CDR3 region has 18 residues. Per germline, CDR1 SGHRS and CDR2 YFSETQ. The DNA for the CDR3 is TGCGCCAGCCAACCCGGGACTAGCGGGAGGGCCTGGACCGGGGAGCTGTTTTTT. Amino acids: CASQPGTSGRAWTGELFF.